The 29 T cell receptor beta chains below come from one sample, sequenced in a study of T cells after posttransplantation cyclophosphamide. Generated by immunoSEQ multiplex PCR, the TCRdb table keeps only in-frame clones and is missing some. The table records about 32,000 clones, about 90% of them present only once. Specimen: PBMCs. The receptors were gathered from a woman in her thirties or forties with a blood cancer, CMV-positive, and with a related stem cell donor.

J is TRBJ1-6 and V is TRBV6-1; possibly TRBD1 for D (5 bases). The CDR3 extends over 14 amino acids. Germline V gene lookup returns CDR1 MNHNS and CDR2 SASEGT. V was clipped by 8 bases and J by 5 bases, with 13 bases between them. The CDR3 nucleotides are TGTGCCAGCCAACGCCAGGGTGATAATTCACCCCTCCACTTT. Its translation is CASQRQGDNSPLHF.

This sequence joins TRBV9 and TRBJ1-6, with 10 bases fitting TRBD1. Trimming at V came to 4 bases and at J to 7 bases, leaving 5 bases not matched to a gene. The CDR3 length is 15 residues. The germline V gene encodes CDR1 SGDLS and CDR2 YYNGEE. CDR3 in DNA: TGTGCCAGCAGCCTACGACAGGGGGCGAATTCACCCCTCCACTTT. Translation gives CASSLRQGANSPLHF.

This clone was recorded only once. The V gene is TRBV4-1, the J gene TRBJ2-7; TRBD1 might be the D (6 bases). The V gene's germline CDR1 is MGHRA and CDR2 YSYEKL. V lost 5 bases, J lost 2 bases, and 13 bases lay in between. This CDR3 has 14 amino acids. This CDR3 is CASSVRQEPYEQYF. The CDR3 bases are TGCGCCAGCAGCGTGCGACAGGAGCCCTACGAGCAGTACTTC.

V usage is TRBV10-1 and J usage is TRBJ2-7; 7 positions agree with TRBD2. V was clipped by 5 bases and J by 6 bases; unmatched bases: 10. CDR1 is WNHNN, CDR2 SYGVQD, per germline (reference sequence). This CDR3 is built from 14 residues. CDR3 nucleotide sequence: TGCGCCAGCAGTCCCCGGACTAGTGGCAGCGAGCAGTACTTC. Protein sequence: CASSPRTSGSEQYF.

This clone was observed a few times. This chain connects TRBV12-5 to TRBJ1-4, with 11 bases that match TRBD1. V shed 0 bases and J 8 bases; nucleotides not matched to a gene: 5. Germline V gene data show CDR1 as LGHNT and CDR2 as FRNRAP. The CDR3 extends over 16 amino acids. The CDR3 DNA sequence: TGTGCTAGTGGTTTGGTAATCGGGACAGGGGGAGAAAAACTGTTTTTT. Amino acids: CASGLVIGTGGEKLFF.

The chain links TRBV5-1 to TRBJ2-2; D perhaps matches TRBD1 (5 bases). The V end lost 3 bases, the J end lost 7 bases, and 10 bases lay between the germline ends. Per the germline V gene, CDR1 is SGHRS and CDR2 is YFSETQ. This CDR3 is built from 13 residues. Here the CDR3 reads CASSSRAGGELFF. In DNA, the CDR3 is TGCGCCAGCAGCTCCAGGGCTGGCGGGGAGCTGTTTTTT.

This rearrangement joins TRBV2 to TRBJ2-3, with TRBD2 matching over 8 bases. Germline V CDR1 and CDR2: SNHLY, FYNNEI. V dropped 4 bases and J dropped 0; count of bases not matched to a gene: 3. The CDR3 runs to 15 residues. Here the CDR3 reads CASSVAGGSTDTQYF. The CDR3 nucleotides read TGTGCCAGCAGTGTGGCGGGGGGCAGCACAGATACGCAGTATTTT. Supplemented by reference TRBV2 and TRBJ2-3, the full variable domain reads EPEVTQTPSHQVTQMGQEVILRCVPISNHLYFYWYRQILGQKVEFLVSFYNNEISEKSEIFDDQFSVERPDGSNFTLKIRSTKLEDSAMYFCASSVAGGSTDTQYFGPGTRLTVL.

The rearrangement uses TRBV25-1 and TRBJ1-5, with 8 bases aligning to TRBD1. Germline lookup yields CDR1 MGHDK and CDR2 SYGVNS. J lost 4 bases, V lost 5 bases, and 4 bases had no gene match. The CDR3 loop spans 14 amino acids. The CDR3 loop reads CASSHRGVNQPQHF. DNA of the CDR3: TGTGCCAGCAGTCACAGGGGGGTTAATCAGCCCCAGCATTTT. Supplemented by reference TRBV25-1 and TRBJ1-5, the full variable domain reads EADIYQTPRYLVIGTGKKITLECSQTMGHDKMYWYQQDPGMELHLIHYSYGVNSTEKGDLSSESTVSRIRTEHFPLTLESARPSHTSQYLCASSHRGVNQPQHFGDGTRLSIL.

V is TRBV19 and J is TRBJ2-3, with 7 bases matching TRBD1. The trim removed 4 bases at V and 5 bases at J, leaving 3 bases unmatched. Germline lookup yields CDR1 LNHDA and CDR2 SQIVND (reference sequence). The CDR3 runs to 13 residues. The CDR3 DNA is TGTGCCAGTAGTAAGGGGGCGGGAGATACGCAGTATTTT. Its protein product is CASSKGAGDTQYF.

The chain recombines TRBV15 with TRBJ2-2; 9 nucleotides line up with TRBD1. With 1 base clipped from V and 5 bases from J, the junction kept 11 bases outside the gene matches. This CDR3 has 18 amino acids. Germline-derived CDR1 and CDR2 are LNHNV and YYDKDF (reference sequence). CDR3 region: CATSRAGSRQGETGELFF. The CDR3 nucleotides are TGTGCCACCAGCAGAGCGGGATCTAGACAGGGGGAGACCGGGGAGCTGTTTTTT.

The V call is TRBV27, the J call TRBJ2-7; D is perhaps TRBD1 (5 bases). Germline CDR1 is MNHEY and CDR2 is SMNVEV (reference sequence). The CDR3 runs 13 residues. The V and J ends lost 5 bases and 4 bases respectively, with 12 bases between them. The CDR3 is CASSVTGEYEQYF. The CDR3 DNA reads TGTGCCAGCAGTGTAACAGGCGAGTACGAGCAGTACTTC.

The gene calls are TRBV15 and TRBJ2-5; TRBD1 agrees at 10 bases. The assigned J gene may be wrong: the sequence end matches TRBJ2-7 better. Germline values: CDR1 LNHNV, CDR2 YYDKDF (reference sequence). This CDR3 spans 15 amino acids. DNA for the CDR3: TGTGCCACCAGCAGCCGCAGGACAGGGGGCTACGAGCAGTACTTC. This encodes CATSSRRTGGYEQYF.

In regard to this clone: Other nucleotide sequences in the sample specify the same CDR3. This rearrangement joins TRBV6-6 to TRBJ1-1; D gene unclear. CDR3 length: 13 amino acids. Germline V gene sequence: CDR1 MNHNY, CDR2 SVGAGI (reference sequence). V was pared by 6 bases and J by 2 bases, with 10 bases between. The CDR3 nucleotides read TGTGCCAGCAGCGATCGGGGAAACACTGAAGCTTTCTTT. It encodes CASSDRGNTEAFF.

This clone was found a few times. The rearrangement joins TRBV4-1 to TRBJ1-3; 9 nucleotides align to TRBD1. This CDR3 is built from 16 residues. The trim removed 2 bases at V and 1 base at J, leaving 3 bases unmatched. In germline, CDR1 is MGHRA, CDR2 YSYEKL. This CDR3 reads CASSQTGGLSGNTIYF. The CDR3 region has the DNA TGCGCCAGCAGCCAAACAGGGGGCCTGTCTGGAAACACCATATATTTT.

The chain uses TRBV28 and TRBJ1-4; a weak D match, TRBD1 (6 bases). The CDR3 runs to 16 residues. CDR1 and CDR2 (germline): MDHEN, SYDVKM. Trimming shortened V by 3 bases and J by 8 bases, and 19 bases separated the two germline ends. This CDR3 is CASSFFPRAGAEKLFF. CDR3 in DNA: TGTGCCAGCAGTTTTTTCCCCCGGGCAGGGGCCGAAAAACTGTTTTTT.

The chain uses TRBV29-1 and TRBJ1-1; D ambiguous. The length of the CDR3 is 13 residues. CDR1 and CDR2 from the germline V gene are SQVTM and ANQGSEA. Trimming took 4 bases from V and 4 from J, leaving 13 bases between them. Here the CDR3 reads CSVVVSGVTEAFF. The CDR3 DNA reads as TGCAGCGTTGTTGTCAGCGGCGTCACTGAAGCTTTCTTT.

This clone was seen only once. The chain is built from TRBV5-1 and TRBJ2-1; TRBD1 might be the D (5 bases). This CDR3 contains 15 residues. Trimming removed 4 bases at V and 0 bases at J, with 11 bases between. Germline V gene data show CDR1 as SGHRS and CDR2 as YFSETQ. Written as DNA, the CDR3 is TGCGCCAGCAGCGCCGACAGAAGCTCCTACAATGAGCAGTTCTTC. Translation: CASSADRSSYNEQFF.

V and J are TRBV7-6 and TRBJ2-1, with 7 positions matching TRBD1. The junction had 10 bases not matched to a gene; V was cut back by 1 base and J by 4 bases. The CDR3 length is 17 residues. Germline CDR1 reads SGHVS; CDR2 reads FNYEAQ. The CDR3: CASSLGTGAEFYNEQFF. The CDR3 DNA is TGTGCCAGCAGCTTAGGTACAGGGGCGGAATTTTACAATGAGCAGTTCTTC.

In its sample, this clone was seen once. V gene TRBV4-1 combines with J gene TRBJ2-7, with TRBD2 identical over 7 bases. Germline loops: CDR1 MGHRA, CDR2 YSYEKL. The junction had 6 bases not matched to a gene; V was cut back by 4 bases and J by 3 bases. This CDR3 is 14 amino acids long. This chain's CDR3 is CASSRYSGDYEQYF. The CDR3 region has the DNA TGCGCCAGCAGCCGTTACAGCGGGGACTACGAGCAGTACTTC.

This clone was detected once. The V call is TRBV29-1, the J call TRBJ2-3; the D gene is possibly TRBD2 (7 bases). Trimming cost V 6 bases and J 4 bases, with 14 bases left between them. CDR3 size: 13 residues. CDR1 is SQVTM, CDR2 ANQGSEA, per germline. The CDR3, as DNA: TGCAGCGTGGGGGGGCACGGTCCAGATACGCAGTATTTT. Its translation: CSVGGHGPDTQYF.

The chain uses TRBV7-9 and TRBJ1-5; D not certain. Trimming left V 5 bases short and J 2 bases short, with 10 bases between. Per the germline V gene, CDR1 is SEHNR and CDR2 is FQNEAQ (reference sequence). This CDR3 contains 14 residues. The CDR3 protein is CASSPMSGNQPQHF. In DNA form, the CDR3 reads TGTGCCAGCAGCCCGATGTCGGGCAATCAGCCCCAGCATTTT.

The V and J genes are TRBV10-3 and TRBJ2-2, with 7 bases aligning to TRBD1. Looked up from germline, CDR1 is ENHRY and CDR2 is SYGVKD. The V and J ends lost 4 bases and 0 bases, in that order; junction bases with no gene match: 8. This CDR3 spans 17 amino acids. The CDR3, as DNA: TGTGCCATCAGTGCGCCAATCGACAGGGCGAACACCGGGGAGCTGTTTTTT. Translated, it gives CAISAPIDRANTGELFF.

The rearrangement uses TRBV9 and TRBJ2-5; D is perhaps TRBD1 (6 bases). V was shortened by 3 bases and J by 1 base, with 13 bases between the two germline ends. This CDR3 spans 15 amino acids. From germline, CDR1 is SGDLS and CDR2 YYNGEE. The DNA for the CDR3 is TGTGCCAGCAGCGCCCGACAGGCCGTCCAAGAGACCCAGTACTTC. Amino acid sequence: CASSARQAVQETQYF.

The chain employs TRBV29-1 and TRBJ2-3, with TRBD2 as a possible D gene (6 bases). The CDR3 runs 11 residues. From germline, CDR1 is SQVTM and CDR2 ANQGSEA. The V end was cut by 6 bases, the J end by 5 bases, with 9 bases between. In nucleotides, the CDR3 is TGCAGCGTGTCCGGGGGAGATACGCAGTATTTT. As protein: CSVSGGDTQYF.

The chain has TRBV28 and TRBJ1-1; TRBD1 aligns across 8 bases. The V gene end was trimmed by 4 bases and the J gene end by 5 bases; junction bases not matched to a gene: 12. The CDR3 length is 16 residues. CDR1 is MDHEN, CDR2 SYDVKM, per germline. CDR3 DNA: TGTGCCAGCAGTTACGGACAGGGCCCACGTCGAACTGAAGCTTTCTTT. Protein: CASSYGQGPRRTEAFF. The full variable domain, with the rest looked up from reference TRBV28 and TRBJ1-1, is DVKVTQSSRYLVKRTGEKVFLECVQDMDHENMFWYRQDPGLGLRLIYFSYDVKMKEKGDIPEGYSVSREKKERFSLILESASTNQTSMYLCASSYGQGPRRTEAFFGQGTRLTVV.

This clone appeared once. This rearrangement joins TRBV5-1 to TRBJ2-5; 12 nucleotides agree with TRBD2. The CDR3 consists of 18 residues. The trim removed 2 bases at V and 1 base at J, leaving 9 bases unmatched. The germline CDR1 and CDR2 sequences are SGHRS and YFSETQ. This CDR3 is CASSFAASGGDSQETQYF. The CDR3 nucleotides are TGCGCCAGCAGCTTCGCCGCTAGCGGGGGGGATAGCCAAGAGACCCAGTACTTC.

The chain recombines TRBV19 with TRBJ1-1; 9 bases map to TRBD1. J lost 11 bases, V lost 3 bases, and 10 bases had no gene match. Germline CDR1 and CDR2: LNHDA and SQIVND (reference sequence). The CDR3 is 14 amino acids. The CDR3 sequence: CASSMMGQGLIAFF. The CDR3 nucleotides read TGTGCCAGTAGTATGATGGGACAGGGCTTGATTGCTTTCTTT.

The chain is built from TRBV25-1 and TRBJ2-5, with a weak D call TRBD1 (7 bases). Trimming shortened V by 1 base and J by 0 bases, and 12 bases separated the two germline ends. CDR1 is MGHDK and CDR2 is SYGVNS in the germline V gene. The CDR3 length is 16 residues. CDR3 in amino acids: CASSEFTGEDQETQYF. CDR3 DNA: TGTGCCAGCAGTGAATTTACAGGGGAGGACCAAGAGACCCAGTACTTC.

The V call is TRBV18, the J call TRBJ2-5; 9 nucleotides match TRBD1. Matching the DNA end better, TRBJ2-7 makes the J call doubtful. The germline V gene encodes CDR1 KGHSH and CDR2 LQKENI. This CDR3 is built from 16 residues. CDR3 bases: TGTGCCAGCTCACCAGTCGGGACAGGGTTATCCTACGAGCAGTACTTC. As protein: CASSPVGTGLSYEQYF.